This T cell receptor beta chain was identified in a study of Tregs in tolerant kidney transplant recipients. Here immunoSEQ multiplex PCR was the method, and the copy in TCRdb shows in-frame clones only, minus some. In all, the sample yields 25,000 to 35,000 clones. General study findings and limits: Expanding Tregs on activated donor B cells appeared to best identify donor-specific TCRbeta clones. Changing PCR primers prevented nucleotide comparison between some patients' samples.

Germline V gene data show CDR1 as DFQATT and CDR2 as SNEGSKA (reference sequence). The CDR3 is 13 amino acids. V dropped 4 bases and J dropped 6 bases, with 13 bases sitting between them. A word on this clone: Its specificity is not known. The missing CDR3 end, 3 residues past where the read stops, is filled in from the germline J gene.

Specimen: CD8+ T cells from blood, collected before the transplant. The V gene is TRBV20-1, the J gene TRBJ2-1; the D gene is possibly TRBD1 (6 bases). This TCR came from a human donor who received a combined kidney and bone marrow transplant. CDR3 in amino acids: CSAITGISNEQFF. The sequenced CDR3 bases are TGCAGTGCTATAACAGGGATAAGCAATGAG.